The clone carrying this TCR beta chain was seen only a few times. This entry is derived from a study of blood T cell repertoires in COVID-19. The table came from immunoSEQ multiplex PCR; TCRdb's copy has only in-frame clones and leaves some out. The table shows about 340,000 clones, with 92% occurring only once. In germline, CDR1 is MNHEY, CDR2 SVGAGI. The germline V and J ends were trimmed by 6 bases and 3 bases, with 3 bases remaining between them. CDR3 length equals 10 residues. The sample was PBMCs or T cells enriched from blood (not recorded which). This rearrangement joins TRBV6-5 to TRBJ2-7; D remains ambiguous. The origin of this receptor is a woman in her thirties who had recovered from COVID-19. CDR3 amino acids: CASSLYEQYF. CDR3 DNA sequence: TGTGCCAGCAGCCTCTACGAGCAGTACTTC.